The 19 T cell receptor beta chains in this list originate from one sample, sequenced in a study of shared clonotypes between healthy human individuals (dated by TCRdb to 2020 to 2022). CD8 naive samples consisted of CD45RO-negative cells that were positively selected for CCR7, yielding a CD45RA+CCR7+ population without TemRA cells. The receptor library was made with the immunoSEQ multiplex PCR assay. TCRdb took this table from immuneACCESS and kept in-frame rearrangements with V and J called. Such tables lack part of the clones; where checked against another copy, unresolved V genes explain under half of the gap, and the rest is unexplained. This sample gives a few million clones in total; approximately 92% of them show up just once. Clones ranked in the top ten supply more than 1.5% of the sample. Sequenced input: naive CD8+ T cells from PBMCs. The cell subset or site label corresponds to: CD45RA+CCR7+. These receptors originate from a young man in good health. Some clones in this sample may be carry-over from other donors' samples.

This sequence joins TRBV9 and TRBJ2-7; 11 positions match TRBD1. V lost 4 bases to trimming and J lost 3 bases; unmatched junction nucleotides: 15. This CDR3 spans 18 amino acids. The germline CDR1 and CDR2 sequences are SGDLS and YYNGEE. The DNA for the CDR3 is TGTGCCAGCAGCCGACAGGGTGAGATAGGGACAGGGGGCTACGAGCAGTACTTC. Amino acids: CASSRQGEIGTGGYEQYF.

The chain is built from TRBV27 and TRBJ1-5, with 8 bases fitting TRBD1. Germline CDR1 is MNHEY and CDR2 is SMNVEV (reference sequence). The CDR3 extends over 17 amino acids. V lost 6 bases and J lost 4; bases outside the gene matches: 14. CDR3 DNA sequence: TGTGCCAGCAGCACAACTAAGACAGGGGCCCTAAATCAGCCCCAGCATTTT. Translation: CASSTTKTGALNQPQHF.

This chain joins TRBV2 and TRBJ2-7; D is ambiguous. CDR1 and CDR2 (germline): SNHLY, FYNNEI. CDR3 length: 11 amino acids. The V end was cut by 9 bases, the J end by 2 bases, with 8 bases between. The CDR3 reads CASGWTYEQYF. CDR3 DNA: TGTGCCAGTGGGTGGACCTACGAGCAGTACTTC.

This chain uses TRBV28 with TRBJ1-5; TRBD1 matches at 7 bases. The germline CDR1 and CDR2 sequences are MDHEN and SYDVKM. The CDR3 consists of 13 residues. V shed 10 bases, J shed 1 base, and the junction held 4 bases outside the gene matches. The CDR3 protein is CATGGPSNQPQHF. In DNA, the CDR3 is TGTGCCACAGGGGGGCCCAGCAATCAGCCCCAGCATTTT. The full variable domain, its missing parts supplied by reference TRBV28 and TRBJ1-5, is DVKVTQSSRYLVKRTGEKVFLECVQDMDHENMFWYRQDPGLGLRLIYFSYDVKMKEKGDIPEGYSVSREKKERFSLILESASTNQTSMYLCATGGPSNQPQHFGDGTRLSIL.

This chain joins TRBV21-1 and TRBJ2-1; TRBD2, the D gene given by the table, was not confirmed from the DNA. TRBV21-1 is a known pseudogene. This CDR3 contains 17 residues. This CDR3 is CASRGPGTSGGNNEQFF. Written as DNA, the CDR3 is TGTGCCAGCAGGGGACCTGGGACTAGCGGGGGAAACAATGAGCAGTTCTTC.

Details on this clone: Other DNA sequences in this specimen translate into the identical CDR3. The chain has TRBV29-1 and TRBJ1-5; D not certain. Trimming took 6 bases from V and 3 from J, leaving 12 bases between them. The CDR3 sequence is 13 residues long. Germline CDR1 SQVTM, CDR2 ANQGSEA. CDR3 sequence reads: CSVAAGLNQPQHF. CDR3 DNA sequence: TGCAGCGTCGCCGCAGGCCTCAATCAGCCCCAGCATTTT.

This chain uses TRBV28 with TRBJ1-5; perhaps TRBD1 as D (5 bases). The germline CDR1 and CDR2 sequences are MDHEN and SYDVKM. This CDR3 spans 15 amino acids. The V and J ends lost 4 bases and 0 bases respectively, with 10 bases between them. The CDR3 protein is CASSWAGDSNQPQHF. The CDR3 DNA reads as TGTGCCAGCAGTTGGGCGGGGGATAGCAATCAGCCCCAGCATTTT.

This chain links TRBV28 with TRBJ1-1, with a tentative D call TRBD1 (5 bases). This CDR3 has 14 amino acids. Trimming left V 5 bases short and J 4 bases short, with 14 bases between. Germline V gene lookup returns CDR1 MDHEN and CDR2 SYDVKM. Written as DNA, the CDR3 is TGTGCCAGCAGTCCTAGACAGTCGGGCACTGAAGCTTTCTTT. As protein: CASSPRQSGTEAFF.

The chain employs TRBV5-4 and TRBJ2-2, with 8 bases matching TRBD2. Trimming cost V 0 bases and J 4 bases; bases outside gene matches: 2. Germline V gene sequence: CDR1 SGHNT, CDR2 YYREEE (reference sequence). This CDR3 region has 15 residues. Written as DNA, the CDR3 is TGTGCCAGCAGCTTGGGGCTAGCGGGCACCGGGGAGCTGTTTTTT. The encoded protein is CASSLGLAGTGELFF.

The chain joins TRBV5-6 to TRBJ1-2; D possibly corresponds to TRBD1 (5 bases). This CDR3 contains 14 residues. V was pared by 4 bases and J by 2 bases, with 12 bases between. CDR1 SGHDT and CDR2 YYEEEE come from the germline V gene. The chain's CDR3 is CASSAERGNYGYTF. CDR3 in DNA: TGTGCCAGCAGCGCTGAACGGGGGAACTATGGCTACACCTTC. Based on the CDR3 plus reference TRBV5-6 and TRBJ1-2, the full variable domain is DAGVTQSPTHLIKTRGQQVTLRCSPKSGHDTVSWYQQALGQGPQFIFQYYEEEERQRGNFPDRFSGHQFPNYSSELNVNALLLGDSALYLCASSAERGNYGYTFGSGTRLTVV.

Comments on this clone: Other DNA sequences in this sample translate to the same CDR3. The chain is built from TRBV28 and TRBJ2-5; either TRBD1 or TRBD2 may fit D (6 bases each). Germline V lookup: CDR1 MDHEN, CDR2 SYDVKM. V lost 5 bases to trimming and J lost 4 bases, with 11 bases between them. The CDR3 runs 13 residues. This CDR3 is CASSLRGAETQYF. The CDR3 DNA sequence: TGTGCCAGCAGTCTGAGGGGGGCAGAGACCCAGTACTTC.

This clone was seen only a few times. The V and J genes are TRBV13 and TRBJ1-5, with D tentatively TRBD1 (6 bases). With 3 bases removed from V and 4 bases from J, the gap between germline ends came to 10 bases. Germline V gene data show CDR1 as PRHDT and CDR2 as FYEKMQ (reference sequence). The CDR3 contains 14 residues. The CDR3 protein is CASSFRTANQPQHF. The CDR3 DNA follows: TGTGCCAGCAGCTTCAGGACAGCTAATCAGCCCCAGCATTTT. The variable domain in full, with the rest retrieved from reference TRBV13 and TRBJ1-5, is AAGVIQSPRHLIKEKRETATLKCYPIPRHDTVYWYQQGPGQDPQFLISFYEKMQSDKGSIPDRFSAQQFSDYHSELNMSSLELGDSALYFCASSFRTANQPQHFGDGTRLSIL.

CDR3 region: CASSPPPPTGYTGELFF. The CDR3 nucleotides are TGTGCCAGCTCACCACCCCCTCCGACAGGGTACACCGGGGAGCTGTTTTTT. The chain is built from TRBV18 and TRBJ2-2; 7 bases match TRBD1. The CDR3 sequence is 17 residues long. Trimming cost V 0 bases and J 3 bases; bases outside gene matches: 7. Germline-derived CDR1 and CDR2 are KGHSH and LQKENI.

J is TRBJ2-7 and V is TRBV27, with 7 bases that match TRBD1. CDR1 is MNHEY and CDR2 is SMNVEV in the germline V gene (reference sequence). This CDR3 spans 13 amino acids. V shed 6 bases, J shed 3 bases, and the junction held 5 bases outside the gene matches. The CDR3 loop reads CASRTGTDYEQYF. CDR3 coding DNA: TGTGCCAGCAGAACCGGGACAGACTACGAGCAGTACTTC.

The chain links TRBV6-5 to TRBJ2-2; unclear D gene. Looked up from germline, CDR1 is MNHEY and CDR2 is SVGAGI. This CDR3 comprises 15 residues. The V and J ends lost 4 bases and 4 bases respectively, with 13 bases between them. The CDR3 nucleotides are TGTGCCAGCAGTTCTGGTAGCTGGTTCACCGGGGAGCTGTTTTTT. Translated: CASSSGSWFTGELFF.

The gene calls are TRBV18 and TRBJ2-6; D not certain. With 5 bases removed from V and 0 bases from J, the gap between germline ends came to 5 bases. CDR3 length: 14 residues. The germline CDR1 and CDR2 sequences are KGHSH and LQKENI. As DNA, the CDR3 is TGTGCCAGCTCAATGAGCTCTGGGGCCAACGTCCTGACTTTC. It yields the protein CASSMSSGANVLTF.

The gene calls are TRBV19 and TRBJ1-1; D remains ambiguous. The CDR3 length is 14 residues. V lost 6 bases to trimming and J lost 4 bases, with 15 bases between them. The germline V gene encodes CDR1 LNHDA and CDR2 SQIVND (reference sequence). Here the CDR3 DNA reads TGTGCCAGTAGCCCCGTTAGAGTGGGCACTGAAGCTTTCTTT. This encodes CASSPVRVGTEAFF.

This chain uses TRBV11-3 with TRBJ2-3; tentatively, D is TRBD2 (6 bases). Trimming shortened V by 5 bases and J by 2 bases, and 20 bases separated the two germline ends. The CDR3 is made up of 17 amino acids. Germline V lookup: CDR1 SGHNT, CDR2 YENEEA. DNA for the CDR3: TGTGCCAGCAGCCACTCTAGTGGCGGGAACGACACAGATACGCAGTATTTT. Residues: CASSHSSGGNDTDTQYF.

J is TRBJ2-7 and V is TRBV29-1; D possibly matches TRBD1 or TRBD2 (5 bases each). The V gene's germline CDR1 is SQVTM and CDR2 ANQGSEA. Trimming pared 5 bases from V and 0 bases from J, leaving 17 bases between. CDR3 length: 15 residues. The CDR3 here is CSVYAPGAHSYEQYF. In DNA form, the CDR3 reads TGCAGCGTTTACGCCCCCGGGGCCCACTCCTACGAGCAGTACTTC.